A single T cell receptor beta chain is shown here with its context. The sample originates from a study of metastatic and nonmetastatic thyroid tumors. About the study: From malignant and benign thyroid patients, repertoires in blood and in tumor or nodule tissue were compared.

There are 13 residues in the CDR3. In germline, CDR1 is SGHNT, CDR2 YYREEE (reference sequence). V gave up 4 bases and J gave up 7 bases, with 11 bases separating them. Treatment of any kind had been given to no patient before thyroid surgery. TCRdb re-called clones via MiXCR from the PCR reads. The sample includes tens of thousands of clones, about 20% seen only once; the top ten take about a sixth. The receptor comes from a female donor with papillary thyroid cancer or a benign thyroid nodule (not recorded which). Some clones in this sample may be carry-over from other donors' samples. The V and J genes are TRBV5-4 and TRBJ2-2, with D possibly matching TRBD2 (7 bases). The sequenced sample was blood. This CDR3 is CASSLRGGGELFF. The CDR3 bases are TGTGCCAGCAGCCTAAGGGGGGGCGGGGAGCTGTTTTTT.